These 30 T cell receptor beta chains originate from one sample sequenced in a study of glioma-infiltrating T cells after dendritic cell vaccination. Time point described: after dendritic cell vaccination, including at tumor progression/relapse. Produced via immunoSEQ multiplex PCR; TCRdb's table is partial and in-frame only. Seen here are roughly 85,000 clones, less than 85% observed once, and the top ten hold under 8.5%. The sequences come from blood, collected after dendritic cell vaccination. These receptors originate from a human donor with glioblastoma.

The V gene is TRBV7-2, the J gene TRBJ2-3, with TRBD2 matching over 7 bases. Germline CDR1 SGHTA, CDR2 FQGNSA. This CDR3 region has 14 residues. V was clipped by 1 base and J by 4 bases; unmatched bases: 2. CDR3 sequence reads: CASSLGLAADTQYF. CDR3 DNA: TGTGCCAGCAGCTTAGGACTAGCCGCAGATACGCAGTATTTT. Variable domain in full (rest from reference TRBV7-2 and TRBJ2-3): GAGVSQSPSNKVTEKGKDVELRCDPISGHTALYWYRQSLGQGLEFLIYFQGNSAPDKSGLPSDRFSAERTGGSVSTLTIQRTQQEDSAVYLCASSLGLAADTQYFGPGTRLTVL.

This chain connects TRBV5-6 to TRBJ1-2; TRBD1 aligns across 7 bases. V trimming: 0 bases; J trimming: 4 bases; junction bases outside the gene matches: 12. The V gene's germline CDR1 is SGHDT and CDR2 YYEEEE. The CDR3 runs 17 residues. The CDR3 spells CASSLVGQASRLYGYTF. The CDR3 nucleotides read TGTGCCAGCAGCTTGGTCGGACAGGCCTCACGCCTCTATGGCTACACCTTC.

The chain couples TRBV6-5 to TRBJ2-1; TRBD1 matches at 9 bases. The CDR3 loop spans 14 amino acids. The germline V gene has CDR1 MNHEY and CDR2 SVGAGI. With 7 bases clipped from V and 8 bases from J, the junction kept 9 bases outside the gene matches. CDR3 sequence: CASTEPGQGDEQFF. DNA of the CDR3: TGTGCCAGCACCGAACCGGGACAGGGAGATGAGCAGTTCTTC.

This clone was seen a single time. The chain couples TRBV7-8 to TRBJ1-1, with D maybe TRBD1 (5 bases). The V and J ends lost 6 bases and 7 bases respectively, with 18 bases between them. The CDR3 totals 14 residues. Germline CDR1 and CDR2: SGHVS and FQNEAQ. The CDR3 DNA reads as TGTGCCAGCAGTCAAACTCCTAGACAGATTGAAGCTTTCTTT. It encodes CASSQTPRQIEAFF. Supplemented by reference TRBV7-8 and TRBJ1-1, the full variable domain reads GAGVSQSPRYKVAKRGQDVALRCDPISGHVSLFWYQQALGQGPEFLTYFQNEAQLDKSGLPSDRFFAERPEGSVSTLKIQRTQQEDSAVYLCASSQTPRQIEAFFGQGTRLTVV.

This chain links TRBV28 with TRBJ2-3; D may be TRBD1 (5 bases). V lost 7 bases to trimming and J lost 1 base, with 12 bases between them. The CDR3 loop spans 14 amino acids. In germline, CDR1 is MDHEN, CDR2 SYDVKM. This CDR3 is CASTTKQGTDTQYF. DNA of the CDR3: TGTGCCAGCACAACGAAACAGGGCACAGATACGCAGTATTTT.

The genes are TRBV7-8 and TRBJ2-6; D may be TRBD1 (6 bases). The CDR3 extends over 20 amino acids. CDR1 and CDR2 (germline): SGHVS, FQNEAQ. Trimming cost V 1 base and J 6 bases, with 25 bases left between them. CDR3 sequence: CASSLVSPGHLLELANVLTF. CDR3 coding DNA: TGTGCCAGCAGCTTAGTATCCCCGGGACACCTACTCGAACTGGCCAACGTCCTGACTTTC. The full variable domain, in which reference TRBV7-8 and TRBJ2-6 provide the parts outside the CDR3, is GAGVSQSPRYKVAKRGQDVALRCDPISGHVSLFWYQQALGQGPEFLTYFQNEAQLDKSGLPSDRFFAERPEGSVSTLKIQRTQQEDSAVYLCASSLVSPGHLLELANVLTFGAGSRLTVL.

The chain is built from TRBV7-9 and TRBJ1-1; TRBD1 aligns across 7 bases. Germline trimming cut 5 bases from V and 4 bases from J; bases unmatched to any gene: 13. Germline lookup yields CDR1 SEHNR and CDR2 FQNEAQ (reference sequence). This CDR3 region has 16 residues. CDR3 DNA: TGTGCCAGCAGCCAGCGACAGGGCTCGGGTGTCACTGAAGCTTTCTTT. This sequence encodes CASSQRQGSGVTEAFF.

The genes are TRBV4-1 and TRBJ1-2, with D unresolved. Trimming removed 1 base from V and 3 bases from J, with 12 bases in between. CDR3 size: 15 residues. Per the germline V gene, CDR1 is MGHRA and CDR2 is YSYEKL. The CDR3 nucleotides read TGCGCCAGCAGCCAAGCGGGGAGTCCGGACTATGGCTACACCTTC. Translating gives CASSQAGSPDYGYTF.

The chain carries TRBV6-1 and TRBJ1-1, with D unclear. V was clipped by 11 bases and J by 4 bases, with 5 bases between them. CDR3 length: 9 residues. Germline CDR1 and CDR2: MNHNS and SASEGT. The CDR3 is CAGGTEAFF. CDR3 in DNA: TGTGCCGGAGGCACTGAAGCTTTCTTT.

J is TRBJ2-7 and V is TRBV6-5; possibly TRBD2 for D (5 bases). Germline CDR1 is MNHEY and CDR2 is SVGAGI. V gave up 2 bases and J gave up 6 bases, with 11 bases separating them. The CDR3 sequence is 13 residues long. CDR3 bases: TGTGCCAGCAGTTACGGGAGTGGATTCGAGCAGTACTTC. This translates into CASSYGSGFEQYF.

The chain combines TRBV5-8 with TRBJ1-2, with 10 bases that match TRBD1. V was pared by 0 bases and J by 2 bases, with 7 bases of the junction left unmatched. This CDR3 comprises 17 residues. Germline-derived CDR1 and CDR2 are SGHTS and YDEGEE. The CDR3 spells CASSLAWDRGQNYGYTF. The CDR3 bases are TGTGCCAGCAGCTTGGCATGGGACAGGGGCCAGAACTATGGCTACACCTTC. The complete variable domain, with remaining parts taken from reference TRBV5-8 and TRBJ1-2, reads EAGVTQSPTHLIKTRGQQATLRCSPISGHTSVYWYQQALGLGLQFLLWYDEGEERNRGNFPPRFSGRQFPNYSSELNVNALELEDSALYLCASSLAWDRGQNYGYTFGSGTRLTVV.

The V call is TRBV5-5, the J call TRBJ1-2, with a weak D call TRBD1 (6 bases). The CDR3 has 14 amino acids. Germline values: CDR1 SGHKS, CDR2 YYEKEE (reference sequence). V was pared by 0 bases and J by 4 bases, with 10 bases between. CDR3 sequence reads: CASSLVTTGYGYTF. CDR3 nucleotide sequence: TGTGCCAGCAGCTTGGTTACGACAGGCTATGGCTACACCTTC.

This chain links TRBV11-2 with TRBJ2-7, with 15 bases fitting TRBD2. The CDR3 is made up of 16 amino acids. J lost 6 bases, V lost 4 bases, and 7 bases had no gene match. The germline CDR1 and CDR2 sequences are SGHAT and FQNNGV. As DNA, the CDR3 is TGTGCCAGCAGCTCAGGGACTAGCGGGAGGTTTAGCGAGCAGTACTTC. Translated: CASSSGTSGRFSEQYF.

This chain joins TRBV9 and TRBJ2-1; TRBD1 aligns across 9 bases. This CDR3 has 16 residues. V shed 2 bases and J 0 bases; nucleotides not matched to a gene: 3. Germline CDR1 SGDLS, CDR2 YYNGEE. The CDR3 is CASSVTGGDSYNEQFF. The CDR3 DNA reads TGTGCCAGCAGCGTTACAGGGGGCGACTCCTACAATGAGCAGTTCTTC.

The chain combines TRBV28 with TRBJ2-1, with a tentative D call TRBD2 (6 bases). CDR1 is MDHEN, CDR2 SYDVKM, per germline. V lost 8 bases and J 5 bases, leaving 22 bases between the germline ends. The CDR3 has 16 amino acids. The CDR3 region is CASRFPGLHENNEQFF. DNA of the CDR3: TGTGCCAGCCGATTCCCCGGACTACATGAAAACAATGAGCAGTTCTTC.

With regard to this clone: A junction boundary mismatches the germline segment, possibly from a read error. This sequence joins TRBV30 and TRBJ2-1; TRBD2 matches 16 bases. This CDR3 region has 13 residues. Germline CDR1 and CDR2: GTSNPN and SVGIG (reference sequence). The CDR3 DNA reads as TGTGCCTGGAACGCGGGACTAGCGGGAGGGCCGATCTTC. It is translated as CAWNAGLAGGPIF.

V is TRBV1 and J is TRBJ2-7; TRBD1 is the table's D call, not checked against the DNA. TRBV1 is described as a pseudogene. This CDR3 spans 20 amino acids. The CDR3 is CTSSHGPPPLRARQPYEQYF. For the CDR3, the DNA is TGCACCAGCAGCCATGGGCCTCCTCCCCTCAGGGCTCGGCAACCCTACGAGCAGTACTTC.

The DNA for the CDR3 is TGTGCCAGCAGCGGCAGCACAGATACGCAGTATTTT. This codes for CASSGSTDTQYF. V usage is TRBV7-8 and J usage is TRBJ2-3; D uncertain. The CDR3 loop spans 12 amino acids. Germline loops: CDR1 SGHVS, CDR2 FQNEAQ. V was cut by 5 bases and J by 0 bases, with 3 bases left in between.

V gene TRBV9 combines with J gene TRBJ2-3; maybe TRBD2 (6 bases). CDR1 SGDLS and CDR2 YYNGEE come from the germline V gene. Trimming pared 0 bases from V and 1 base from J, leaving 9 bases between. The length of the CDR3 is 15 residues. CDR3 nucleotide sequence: TGTGCCAGCAGCGTAGCTCCGGGAGGCACAGATACGCAGTATTTT. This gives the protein CASSVAPGGTDTQYF.

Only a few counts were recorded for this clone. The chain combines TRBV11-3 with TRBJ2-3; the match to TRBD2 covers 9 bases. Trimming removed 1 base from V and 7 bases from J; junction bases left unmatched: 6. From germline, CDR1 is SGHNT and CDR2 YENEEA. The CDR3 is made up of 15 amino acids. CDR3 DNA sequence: TGTGCCAGCAGCTTAGGCGGGGGGGCCTATCATACGCAGTATTTT. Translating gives CASSLGGGAYHTQYF.

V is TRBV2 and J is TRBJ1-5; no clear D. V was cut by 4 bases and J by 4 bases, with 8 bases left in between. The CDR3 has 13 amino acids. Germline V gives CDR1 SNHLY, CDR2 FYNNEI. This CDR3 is CASSVGENQPQHF. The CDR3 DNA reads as TGTGCCAGCAGTGTTGGAGAAAATCAGCCCCAGCATTTT.

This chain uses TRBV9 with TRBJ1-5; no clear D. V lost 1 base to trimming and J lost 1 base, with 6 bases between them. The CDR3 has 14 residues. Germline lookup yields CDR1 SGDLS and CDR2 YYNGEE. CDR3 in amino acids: CASSVHGSNQPQHF. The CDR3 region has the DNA TGTGCCAGCAGCGTACATGGCAGCAATCAGCCCCAGCATTTT. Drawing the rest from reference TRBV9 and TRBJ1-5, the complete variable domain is DSGVTQTPKHLITATGQRVTLRCSPRSGDLSVYWYQQSLDQGLQFLIQYYNGEERAKGNILERFSAQQFPDLHSELNLSSLELGDSALYFCASSVHGSNQPQHFGDGTRLSIL.

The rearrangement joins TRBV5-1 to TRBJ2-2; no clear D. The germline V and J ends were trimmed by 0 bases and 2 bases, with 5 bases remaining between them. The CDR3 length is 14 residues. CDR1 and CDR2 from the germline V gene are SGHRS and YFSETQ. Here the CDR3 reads CASSLVPNTGELFF. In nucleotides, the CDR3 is TGCGCCAGCAGCTTGGTTCCTAACACCGGGGAGCTGTTTTTT. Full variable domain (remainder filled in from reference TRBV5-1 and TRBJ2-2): KAGVTQTPRYLIKTRGQQVTLSCSPISGHRSVSWYQQTPGQGLQFLFEYFSETQRNKGNFPGRFSGRQFSNSRSEMNVSTLELGDSALYLCASSLVPNTGELFFGEGSRLTVL.

The CDR3 protein is CASSYRTGQDTQYF. Written as DNA, the CDR3 is TGTGCCAGCAGTTACCGGACAGGCCAAGATACGCAGTATTTT. The chain recombines TRBV6-5 with TRBJ2-3; 7 positions agree with TRBD1. CDR3 length equals 14 residues. Germline V gives CDR1 MNHEY, CDR2 SVGAGI. Trimming at V came to 2 bases and at J to 5 bases, leaving 4 bases not matched to a gene.

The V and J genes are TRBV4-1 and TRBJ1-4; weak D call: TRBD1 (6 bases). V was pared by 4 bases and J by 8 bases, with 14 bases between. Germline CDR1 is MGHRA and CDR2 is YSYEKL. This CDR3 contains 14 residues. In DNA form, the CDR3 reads TGCGCCAGCAGCCCCGGGGGGCTTTGGGAAAAACTGTTTTTT. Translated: CASSPGGLWEKLFF.

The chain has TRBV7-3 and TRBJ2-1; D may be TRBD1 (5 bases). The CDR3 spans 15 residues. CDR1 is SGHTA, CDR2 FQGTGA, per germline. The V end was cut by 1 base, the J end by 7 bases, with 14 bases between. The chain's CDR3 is CASSLRFVGVNEQFF. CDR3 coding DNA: TGTGCCAGCAGCTTAAGGTTTGTAGGGGTGAATGAGCAGTTCTTC.

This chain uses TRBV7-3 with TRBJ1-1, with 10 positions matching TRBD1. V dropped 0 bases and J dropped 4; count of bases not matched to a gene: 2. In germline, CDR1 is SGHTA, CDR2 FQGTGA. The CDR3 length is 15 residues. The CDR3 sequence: CASSLTTGGITEAFF. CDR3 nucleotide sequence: TGTGCCAGCAGCTTAACGACAGGGGGCATCACTGAAGCTTTCTTT.

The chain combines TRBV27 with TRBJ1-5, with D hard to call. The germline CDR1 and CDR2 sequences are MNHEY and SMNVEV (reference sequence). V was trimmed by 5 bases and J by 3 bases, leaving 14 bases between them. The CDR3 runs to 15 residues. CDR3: CASSLNYNSNQPQHF. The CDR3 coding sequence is TGTGCCAGCAGTCTCAATTATAACTCCAATCAGCCCCAGCATTTT.

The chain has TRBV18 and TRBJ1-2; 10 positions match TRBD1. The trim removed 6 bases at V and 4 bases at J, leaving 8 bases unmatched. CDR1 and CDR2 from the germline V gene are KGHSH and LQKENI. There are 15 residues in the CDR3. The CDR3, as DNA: TGTGCCAGCTCCCCCGGGACAGGGGACCTCTATGGCTACACCTTC. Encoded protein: CASSPGTGDLYGYTF.

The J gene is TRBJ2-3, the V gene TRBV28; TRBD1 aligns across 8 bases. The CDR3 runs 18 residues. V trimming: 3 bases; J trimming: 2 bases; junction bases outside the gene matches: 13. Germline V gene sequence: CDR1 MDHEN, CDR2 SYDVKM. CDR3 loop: CASSFNSRQGWDTDTQYF. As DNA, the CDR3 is TGTGCCAGCAGTTTTAACTCGCGACAGGGGTGGGACACAGATACGCAGTATTTT.